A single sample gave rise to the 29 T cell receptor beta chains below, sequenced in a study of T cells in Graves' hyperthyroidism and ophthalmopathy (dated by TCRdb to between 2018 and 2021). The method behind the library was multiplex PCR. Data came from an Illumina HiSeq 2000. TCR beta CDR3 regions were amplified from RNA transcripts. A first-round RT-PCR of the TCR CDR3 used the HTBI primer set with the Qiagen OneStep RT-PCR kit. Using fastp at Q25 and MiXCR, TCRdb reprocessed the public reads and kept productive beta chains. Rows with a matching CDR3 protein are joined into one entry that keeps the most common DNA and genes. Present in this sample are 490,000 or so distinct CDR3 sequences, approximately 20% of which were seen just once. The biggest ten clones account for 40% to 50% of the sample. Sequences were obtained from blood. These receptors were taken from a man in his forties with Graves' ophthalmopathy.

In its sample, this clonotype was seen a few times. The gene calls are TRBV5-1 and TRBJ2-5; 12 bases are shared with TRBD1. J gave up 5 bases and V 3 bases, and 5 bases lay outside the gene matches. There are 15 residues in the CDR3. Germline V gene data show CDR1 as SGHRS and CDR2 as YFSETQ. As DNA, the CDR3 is TGCGCCAGCAGCTCTCCGGGACAGGGGGCTGAGACCCAGTACTTC. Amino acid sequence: CASSSPGQGAETQYF. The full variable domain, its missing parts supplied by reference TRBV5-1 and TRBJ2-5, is KAGVTQTPRYLIKTRGQQVTLSCSPISGHRSVSWYQQTPGQGLQFLFEYFSETQRNKGNFPGRFSGRQFSNSRSEMNVSTLELGDSALYLCASSSPGQGAETQYFGPGTRLLVL.

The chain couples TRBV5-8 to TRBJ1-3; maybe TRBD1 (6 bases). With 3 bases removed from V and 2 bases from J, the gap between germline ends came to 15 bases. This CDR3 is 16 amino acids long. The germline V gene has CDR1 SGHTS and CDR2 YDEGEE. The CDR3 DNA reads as TGTGCCAGCAGCTCGACCGGGGGGGCTGCTGGAAACACCATATATTTT. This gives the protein CASSSTGGAAGNTIYF.

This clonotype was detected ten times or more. In DNA form, the CDR3 reads TGTGCCAGCAGCTTATACCGGGGGGGGCCCCGCTCCTACGAGCAGTACTTC. Translating it yields CASSLYRGGPRSYEQYF. The V and J genes are TRBV7-8 and TRBJ2-7, with 8 bases fitting TRBD2. The CDR3 sequence is 17 residues long. The V and J ends lost 2 bases and 0 bases, in that order; junction bases with no gene match: 9. CDR1 is SGHVS, CDR2 FQNEAQ, per germline.

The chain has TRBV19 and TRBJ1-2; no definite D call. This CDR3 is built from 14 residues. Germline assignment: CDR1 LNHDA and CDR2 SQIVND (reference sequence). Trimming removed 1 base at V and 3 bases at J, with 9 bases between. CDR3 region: CASSIGQNYYGYTF. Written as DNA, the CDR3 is TGTGCCAGTAGTATAGGTCAGAACTACTATGGCTACACCTTC.

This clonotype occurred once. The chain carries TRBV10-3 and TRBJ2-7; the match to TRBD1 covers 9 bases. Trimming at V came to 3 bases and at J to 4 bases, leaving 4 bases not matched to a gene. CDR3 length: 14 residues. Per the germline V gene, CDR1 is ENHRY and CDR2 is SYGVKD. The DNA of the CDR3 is TGTGCCATCAGTGATACAGGGGGCAAGTACGAGCAGTACTTC. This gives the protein CAISDTGGKYEQYF.

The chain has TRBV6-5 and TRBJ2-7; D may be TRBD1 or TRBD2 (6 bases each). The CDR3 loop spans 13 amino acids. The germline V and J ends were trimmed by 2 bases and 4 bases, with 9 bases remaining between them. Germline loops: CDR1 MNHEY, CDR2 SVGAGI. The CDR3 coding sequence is TGTGCCAGCAGTTACGAAGGGGGGTACGAGCAGTACTTC. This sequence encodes CASSYEGGYEQYF.

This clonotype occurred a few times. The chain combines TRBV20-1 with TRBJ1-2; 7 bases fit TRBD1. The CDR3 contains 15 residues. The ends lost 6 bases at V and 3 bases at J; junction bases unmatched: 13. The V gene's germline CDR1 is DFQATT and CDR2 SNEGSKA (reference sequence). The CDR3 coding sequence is TGCAGTGCGACGGACAGGCTATCGCCCCACTATGGCTACACCTTC. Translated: CSATDRLSPHYGYTF.

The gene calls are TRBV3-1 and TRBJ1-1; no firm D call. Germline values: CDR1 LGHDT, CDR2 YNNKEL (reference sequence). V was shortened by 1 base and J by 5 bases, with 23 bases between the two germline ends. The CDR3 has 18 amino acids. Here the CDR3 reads CASSQGLVLLEARTEAFF. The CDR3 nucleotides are TGTGCCAGCAGCCAAGGCCTCGTCCTTTTGGAGGCGAGGACTGAAGCTTTCTTT. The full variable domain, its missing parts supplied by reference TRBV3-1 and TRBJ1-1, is DTAVSQTPKYLVTQMGNDKSIKCEQNLGHDTMYWYKQDSKKFLKIMFSYNNKELIINETVPNRFSPKSPDKAHLNLHINSLELGDSAVYFCASSQGLVLLEARTEAFFGQGTRLTVV.

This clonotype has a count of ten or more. The CDR3 is CASSPGTSRTQYF. The CDR3 bases are TGTGCCAGCTCACCAGGGACCTCAAGGACCCAGTACTTC. V is TRBV18 and J is TRBJ2-5; perhaps D is TRBD1 or TRBD2 (5 bases each). Germline assignment: CDR1 KGHSH and CDR2 LQKENI. CDR3 size: 13 residues. V dropped 2 bases and J dropped 7 bases, with 11 bases sitting between them.

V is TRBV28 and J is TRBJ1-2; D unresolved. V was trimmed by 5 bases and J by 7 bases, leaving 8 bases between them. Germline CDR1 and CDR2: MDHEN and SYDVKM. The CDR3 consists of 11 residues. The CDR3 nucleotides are TGTGCCAGCAGTGACGCTATTGGCTACACCTTC. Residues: CASSDAIGYTF.

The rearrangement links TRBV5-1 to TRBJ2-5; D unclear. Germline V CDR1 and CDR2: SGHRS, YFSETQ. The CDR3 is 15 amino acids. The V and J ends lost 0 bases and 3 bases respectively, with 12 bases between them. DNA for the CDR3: TGCGCCAGCAGCTTGGAAGGCAGTTGGGAAGAGACCCAGTACTTC. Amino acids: CASSLEGSWEETQYF.

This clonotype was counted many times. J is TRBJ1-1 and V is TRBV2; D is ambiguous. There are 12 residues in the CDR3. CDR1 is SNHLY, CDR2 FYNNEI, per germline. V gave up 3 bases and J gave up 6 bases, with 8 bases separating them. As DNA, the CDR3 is TGTGCCAGCAGTGAGGGGAGGGCTGAAGCTTTCTTT. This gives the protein CASSEGRAEAFF. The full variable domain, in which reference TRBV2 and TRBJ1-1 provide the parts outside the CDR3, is EPEVTQTPSHQVTQMGQEVILRCVPISNHLYFYWYRQILGQKVEFLVSFYNNEISEKSEIFDDQFSVERPDGSNFTLKIRSTKLEDSAMYFCASSEGRAEAFFGQGTRLTVV.

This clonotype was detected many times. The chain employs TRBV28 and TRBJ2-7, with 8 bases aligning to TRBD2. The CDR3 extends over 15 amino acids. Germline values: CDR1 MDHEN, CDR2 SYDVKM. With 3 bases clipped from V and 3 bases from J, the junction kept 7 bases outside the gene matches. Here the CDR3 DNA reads TGTGCCAGCAGTTTCGAGGTAGCGGGGTTCTACGAGCAGTACTTC. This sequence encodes CASSFEVAGFYEQYF.

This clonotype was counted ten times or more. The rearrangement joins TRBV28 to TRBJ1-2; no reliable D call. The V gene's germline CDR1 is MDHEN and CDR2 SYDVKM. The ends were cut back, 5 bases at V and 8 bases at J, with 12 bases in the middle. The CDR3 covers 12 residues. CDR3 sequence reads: CASSPPSQGYTF. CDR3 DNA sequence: TGTGCCAGCAGTCCCCCTTCGCAGGGCTACACCTTC.

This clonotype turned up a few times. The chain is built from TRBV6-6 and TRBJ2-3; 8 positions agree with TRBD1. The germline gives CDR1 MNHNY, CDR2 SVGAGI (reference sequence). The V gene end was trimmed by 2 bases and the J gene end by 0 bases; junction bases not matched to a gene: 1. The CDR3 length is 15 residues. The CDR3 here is CASSYRTGSTDTQYF. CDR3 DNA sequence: TGTGCCAGCAGTTACCGGACAGGGAGCACAGATACGCAGTATTTT.

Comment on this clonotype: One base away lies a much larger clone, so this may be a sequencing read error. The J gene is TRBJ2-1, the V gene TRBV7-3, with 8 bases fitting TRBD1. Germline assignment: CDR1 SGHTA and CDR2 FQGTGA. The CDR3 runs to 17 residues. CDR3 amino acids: CASSSGSGGAGSNEQSF. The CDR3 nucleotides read TGTGCCAGCAGCTCGGGTTCAGGGGGCGCCGGTTCCAATGAGCAGTCCTTC.

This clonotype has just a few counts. The CDR3 DNA reads TGTGCCAGCAGTTCTTTAGCGGAGGGGGCCCAAGAGACCCAGTACTTC. Translation: CASSSLAEGAQETQYF. The chain joins TRBV27 to TRBJ2-5; tentative D call: TRBD1 (7 bases). Trimming stripped 4 bases from V and 1 base from J, with 16 bases between. There are 16 residues in the CDR3. CDR1 and CDR2 from the germline V gene are MNHEY and SMNVEV (reference sequence).

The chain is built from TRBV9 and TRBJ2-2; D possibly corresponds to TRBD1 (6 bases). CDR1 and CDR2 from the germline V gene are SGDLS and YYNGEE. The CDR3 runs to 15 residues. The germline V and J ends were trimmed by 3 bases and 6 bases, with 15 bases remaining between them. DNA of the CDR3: TGTGCCAGCAGCGAAGGACAGCAGGTAGCCGGGGAGCTGTTTTTT. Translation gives CASSEGQQVAGELFF.

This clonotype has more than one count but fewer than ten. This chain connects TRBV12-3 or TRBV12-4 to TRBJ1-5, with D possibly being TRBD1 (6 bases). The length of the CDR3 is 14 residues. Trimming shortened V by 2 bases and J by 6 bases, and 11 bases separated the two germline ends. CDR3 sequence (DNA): TGTGCCAGCAGTTTATTCTCGGGGGCTCAGCCCCAGCATTTT. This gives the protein CASSLFSGAQPQHF.

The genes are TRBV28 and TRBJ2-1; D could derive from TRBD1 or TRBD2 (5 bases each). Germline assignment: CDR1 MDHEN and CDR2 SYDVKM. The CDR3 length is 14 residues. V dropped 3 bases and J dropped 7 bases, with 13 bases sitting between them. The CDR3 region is CASSFGGWGNEQFF. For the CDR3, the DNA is TGTGCCAGCAGTTTTGGGGGATGGGGTAATGAGCAGTTCTTC. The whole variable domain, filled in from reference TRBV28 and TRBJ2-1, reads DVKVTQSSRYLVKRTGEKVFLECVQDMDHENMFWYRQDPGLGLRLIYFSYDVKMKEKGDIPEGYSVSREKKERFSLILESASTNQTSMYLCASSFGGWGNEQFFGPGTRLTVL.

The CDR3 loop is CASSGGRGRGTEAFF. The CDR3 bases are TGTGCCAGCAGTGGGGGCAGGGGGCGCGGAACTGAAGCTTTCTTT. V usage is TRBV6-2 or TRBV6-3 and J usage is TRBJ1-1; 8 bases map to TRBD1. The CDR3 length is 15 residues. CDR1 MNHEY and CDR2 SVGEGT come from the germline V gene. With V trimmed by 5 bases and J by 5 bases, 10 bases remained unmatched.

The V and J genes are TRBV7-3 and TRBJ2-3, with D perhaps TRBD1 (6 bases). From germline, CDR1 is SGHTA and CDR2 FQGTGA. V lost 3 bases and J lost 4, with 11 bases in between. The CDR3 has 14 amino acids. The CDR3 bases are TGTGCCAGCAGCTTGACACAGGGACCAGATACGCAGTATTTT. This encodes CASSLTQGPDTQYF.

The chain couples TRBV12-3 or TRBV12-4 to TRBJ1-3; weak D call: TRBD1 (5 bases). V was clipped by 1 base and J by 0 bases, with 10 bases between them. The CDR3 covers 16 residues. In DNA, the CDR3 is TGTGCCAGCAGTTTAGACAGGTCCGCCTCTGGAAACACCATATATTTT. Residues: CASSLDRSASGNTIYF.

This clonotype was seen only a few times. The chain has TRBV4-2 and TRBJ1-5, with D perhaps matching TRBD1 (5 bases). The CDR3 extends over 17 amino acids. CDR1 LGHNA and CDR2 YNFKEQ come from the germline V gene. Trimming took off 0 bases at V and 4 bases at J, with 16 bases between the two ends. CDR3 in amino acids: CASSQEGPWGRNQPQHF. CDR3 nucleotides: TGTGCCAGCAGCCAAGAGGGGCCTTGGGGGAGGAATCAGCCCCAGCATTTT.

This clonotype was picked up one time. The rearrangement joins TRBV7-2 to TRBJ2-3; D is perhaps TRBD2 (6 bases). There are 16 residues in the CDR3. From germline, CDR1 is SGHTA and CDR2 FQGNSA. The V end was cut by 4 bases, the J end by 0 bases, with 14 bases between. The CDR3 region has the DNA TGTGCCAGCAGCTCTATCTCGGGACTTAGCACAGATACGCAGTATTTT. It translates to CASSSISGLSTDTQYF.

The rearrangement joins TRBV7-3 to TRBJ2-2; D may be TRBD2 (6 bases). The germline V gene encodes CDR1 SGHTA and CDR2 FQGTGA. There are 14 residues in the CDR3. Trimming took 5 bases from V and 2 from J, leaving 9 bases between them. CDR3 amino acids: CASSLAHNTGELFF. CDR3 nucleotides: TGTGCCAGCAGCCTAGCGCATAACACCGGGGAGCTGTTTTTT.

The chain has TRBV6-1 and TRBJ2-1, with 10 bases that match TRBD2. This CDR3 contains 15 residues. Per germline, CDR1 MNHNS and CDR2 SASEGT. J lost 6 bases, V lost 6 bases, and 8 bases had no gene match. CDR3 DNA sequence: TGTGCCAGCAGAAGGGCTAGCGGGAGCGGCAATGAGCAGTTCTTC. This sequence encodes CASRRASGSGNEQFF.

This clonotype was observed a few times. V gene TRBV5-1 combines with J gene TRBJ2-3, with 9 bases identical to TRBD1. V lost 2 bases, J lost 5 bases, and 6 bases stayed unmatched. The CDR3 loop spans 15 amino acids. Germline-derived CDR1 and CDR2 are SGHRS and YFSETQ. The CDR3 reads CASSFGQGFLDTQYF. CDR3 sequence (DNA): TGCGCCAGCAGCTTCGGACAGGGGTTTTTAGATACGCAGTATTTT.

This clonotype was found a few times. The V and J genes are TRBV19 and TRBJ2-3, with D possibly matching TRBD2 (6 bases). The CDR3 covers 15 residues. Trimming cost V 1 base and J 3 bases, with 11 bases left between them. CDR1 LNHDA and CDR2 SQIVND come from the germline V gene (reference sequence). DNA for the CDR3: TGTGCCAGTAGTATAGGAGCGGGCGCGACAGATACGCAGTATTTT. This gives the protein CASSIGAGATDTQYF.